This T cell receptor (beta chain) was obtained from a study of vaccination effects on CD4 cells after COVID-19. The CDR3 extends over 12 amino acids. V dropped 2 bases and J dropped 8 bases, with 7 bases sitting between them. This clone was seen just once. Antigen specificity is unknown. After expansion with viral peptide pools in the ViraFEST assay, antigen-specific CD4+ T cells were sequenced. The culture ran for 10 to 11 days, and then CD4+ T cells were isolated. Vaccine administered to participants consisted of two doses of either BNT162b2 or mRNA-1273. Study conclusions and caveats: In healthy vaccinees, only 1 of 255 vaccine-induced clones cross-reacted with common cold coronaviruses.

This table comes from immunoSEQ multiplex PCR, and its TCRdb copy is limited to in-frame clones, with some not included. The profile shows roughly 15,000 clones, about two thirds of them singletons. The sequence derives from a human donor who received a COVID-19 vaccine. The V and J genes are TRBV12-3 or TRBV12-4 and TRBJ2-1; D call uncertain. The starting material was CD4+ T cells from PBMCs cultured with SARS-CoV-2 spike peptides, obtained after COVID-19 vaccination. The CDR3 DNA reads TGTGCCAGCAGTTTACTCGCCCATGAGCAGTTCTTC. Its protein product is CASSLLAHEQFF.